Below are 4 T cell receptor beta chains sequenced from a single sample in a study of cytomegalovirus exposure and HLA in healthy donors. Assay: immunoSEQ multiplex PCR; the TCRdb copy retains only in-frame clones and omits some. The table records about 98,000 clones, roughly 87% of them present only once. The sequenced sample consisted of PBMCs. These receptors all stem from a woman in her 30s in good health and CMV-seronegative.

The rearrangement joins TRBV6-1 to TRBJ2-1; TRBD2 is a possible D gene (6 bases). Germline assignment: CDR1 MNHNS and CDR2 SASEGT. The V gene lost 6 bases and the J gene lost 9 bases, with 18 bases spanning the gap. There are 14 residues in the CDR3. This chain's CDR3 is CASSPPGVPSEQFF. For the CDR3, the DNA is TGTGCCAGCAGCCCACCGGGGGTCCCCAGTGAGCAGTTCTTC.

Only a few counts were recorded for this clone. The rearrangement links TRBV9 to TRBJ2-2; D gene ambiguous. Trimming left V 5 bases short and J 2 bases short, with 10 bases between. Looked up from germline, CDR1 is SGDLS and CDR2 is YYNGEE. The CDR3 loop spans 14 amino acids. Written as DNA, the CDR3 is TGTGCCAGCAGAGAGACACCCAACACCGGGGAGCTGTTTTTT. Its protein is CASRETPNTGELFF.

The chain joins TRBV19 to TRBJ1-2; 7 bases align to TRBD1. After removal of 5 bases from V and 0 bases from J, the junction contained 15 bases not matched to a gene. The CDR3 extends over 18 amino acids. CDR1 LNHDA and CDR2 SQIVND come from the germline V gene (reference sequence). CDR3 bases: TGTGCCAGTAGTCCCGACCCGCCAGGGGGATCCGCTAACTATGGCTACACCTTC. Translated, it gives CASSPDPPGGSANYGYTF.

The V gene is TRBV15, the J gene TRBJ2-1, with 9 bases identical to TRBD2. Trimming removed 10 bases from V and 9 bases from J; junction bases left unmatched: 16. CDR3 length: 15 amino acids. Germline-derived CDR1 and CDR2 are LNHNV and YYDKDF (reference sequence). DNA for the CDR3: TGTGCCAGTCAGGGTCCGCGGGAGGGCCCTGTTGAGCAGTTCTTC. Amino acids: CASQGPREGPVEQFF. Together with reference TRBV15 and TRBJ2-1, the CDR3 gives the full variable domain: DAMVIQNPRYQVTQFGKPVTLSCSQTLNHNVMYWYQQKSSQAPKLLFHYYDKDFNNEADTPDNFQSRRPNTSFCFLDIRSPGLGDTAMYLCASQGPREGPVEQFFGPGTRLTVL.